The 25 T cell receptor beta chains below all came from one sample that was sequenced in a study of cytomegalovirus exposure and HLA in healthy donors. Researchers ran the PCR with 60 Vbeta and 13 Jbeta primers. Method: immunoSEQ multiplex PCR; TCRdb's copy keeps in-frame clones and lacks some. The repertoire consists of fewer than 100,000 clones, with around 68% occurring once and the leading ten covering less than 1.5%. The sequenced sample consisted of PBMCs. Source of these receptors: a female donor in good health and CMV-seronegative.

The chain combines TRBV7-8 with TRBJ2-1; D call uncertain. V lost 5 bases and J 6 bases, leaving 14 bases between the germline ends. The CDR3 is made up of 14 amino acids. Germline V CDR1 and CDR2: SGHVS, FQNEAQ. The CDR3 reads CASSPRTNGNEQFF. The CDR3 DNA reads TGTGCCAGCAGCCCCCGCACTAATGGCAATGAGCAGTTCTTC.

A few counts support this clone. This rearrangement joins TRBV7-2 to TRBJ2-7, with TRBD2 matching over 11 bases. This CDR3 comprises 14 residues. J was trimmed by 5 bases and V by 3 bases; bases with no gene match: 3. Germline-derived CDR1 and CDR2 are SGHTA and FQGNSA. This CDR3 reads CASSFSGGVHEQYF. The CDR3 nucleotides are TGTGCCAGCAGCTTTAGCGGGGGGGTTCACGAGCAGTACTTC.

This clone came up once. V gene TRBV6-5 combines with J gene TRBJ2-7; 14 bases align to TRBD2. The V gene end was trimmed by 4 bases and the J gene end by 5 bases; junction bases not matched to a gene: 4. The CDR3 contains 15 residues. The germline gives CDR1 MNHEY, CDR2 SVGAGI. The CDR3 is CASSWTSGRRDEQYF. CDR3 DNA sequence: TGTGCCAGCAGTTGGACTAGCGGGAGGAGGGACGAGCAGTACTTC.

The chain couples TRBV15 to TRBJ2-5; 7 positions agree with TRBD1. The junction had 12 bases not matched to a gene; V was cut back by 4 bases and J by 4 bases. The CDR3 is 16 residues long. Germline values: CDR1 LNHNV, CDR2 YYDKDF (reference sequence). The CDR3 loop is CATSTLQGRGGETQYF. As DNA, the CDR3 is TGTGCCACCAGCACCTTACAGGGGCGTGGAGGAGAGACCCAGTACTTC.

This clone was seen only once. The J gene is TRBJ2-1, the V gene TRBV7-6; D not resolved. This CDR3 contains 12 residues. V gave up 0 bases and J gave up 7 bases, with 4 bases separating them. Germline V gene lookup returns CDR1 SGHVS and CDR2 FNYEAQ. CDR3 bases: TGTGCCAGCAGCTTAGCGCGTAATGAGCAGTTCTTC. The encoded protein is CASSLARNEQFF.

This CDR3 is CSVEVVGTSIYNEQFF. Here the CDR3 DNA reads TGCAGCGTTGAGGTGGTTGGGACTAGTATCTACAATGAGCAGTTCTTC. The J gene is TRBJ2-1, the V gene TRBV29-1; 8 bases map to TRBD2. Germline CDR1 and CDR2: SQVTM and ANQGSEA. CDR3 length: 16 amino acids. V lost 3 bases and J lost 3; bases outside the gene matches: 10.

This clone has only one observation. This rearrangement joins TRBV28 to TRBJ2-3, with TRBD2 matching 9 bases. With V trimmed by 6 bases and J by 6 bases, 10 bases remained unmatched. This CDR3 has 15 residues. The germline gives CDR1 MDHEN, CDR2 SYDVKM. The chain's CDR3 is CASRPSGISFDTQYF. The CDR3 DNA sequence: TGTGCCAGCAGGCCTAGCGGGATCTCCTTCGATACGCAGTATTTT.

V is TRBV29-1 and J is TRBJ1-1; the D is unclear. Trimming removed 4 bases from V and 1 base from J, with 7 bases in between. Germline V gene data show CDR1 as SQVTM and CDR2 as ANQGSEA. This CDR3 is 12 amino acids long. Written as DNA, the CDR3 is TGCAGCGTTGCTTGGGCGAACACTGAAGCTTTCTTT. It encodes CSVAWANTEAFF.

The chain recombines TRBV9 with TRBJ2-2; the D gene is possibly TRBD2 (6 bases). The CDR3 is made up of 16 amino acids. The germline V and J ends were trimmed by 3 bases and 1 base, with 13 bases remaining between them. CDR1 is SGDLS and CDR2 is YYNGEE in the germline V gene. The CDR3 region is CASSDNRERNTGELFF. The DNA for the CDR3 is TGTGCCAGCAGCGATAACCGGGAGCGGAACACCGGGGAGCTGTTTTTT. The full variable domain, rest sourced from reference TRBV9 and TRBJ2-2, is DSGVTQTPKHLITATGQRVTLRCSPRSGDLSVYWYQQSLDQGLQFLIQYYNGEERAKGNILERFSAQQFPDLHSELNLSSLELGDSALYFCASSDNRERNTGELFFGEGSRLTVL.

The V call is TRBV6-5, the J call TRBJ1-3; the D gene is possibly TRBD1 (5 bases). There are 14 residues in the CDR3. Trimming shortened V by 4 bases and J by 3 bases, and 10 bases separated the two germline ends. Germline CDR1 is MNHEY and CDR2 is SVGAGI. Here the CDR3 reads CASSSPGIGNTIYF. The CDR3 nucleotides are TGTGCCAGCAGTTCGCCAGGGATTGGAAACACCATATATTTT.

This clone occurred once. CDR3 in amino acids: CASTGLAGANSYNEQFF. Here the CDR3 DNA reads TGTGCTTCGACGGGACTAGCGGGAGCGAACTCCTACAATGAGCAGTTCTTC. This chain connects TRBV30 to TRBJ2-1; 14 nucleotides align to TRBD2. The germline V gene has CDR1 GTSNPN and CDR2 SVGIG (reference sequence). There are 17 residues in the CDR3.

The chain links TRBV30 to TRBJ2-3; D not resolved. Germline CDR1 and CDR2: GTSNPN and SVGIG (reference sequence). The CDR3 runs 13 residues. The V and J ends lost 3 bases and 7 bases respectively, with 14 bases between them. CDR3 coding DNA: TGTGCCTGGAGCGTCGAGCCCGGGTATACGCAGTATTTT. Translated: CAWSVEPGYTQYF.

The chain couples TRBV5-1 to TRBJ2-3, with 7 bases aligning to TRBD2. Trimming cost V 7 bases and J 2 bases; bases outside gene matches: 4. In germline, CDR1 is SGHRS, CDR2 YFSETQ. CDR3 length: 13 amino acids. DNA for the CDR3: TGCGCCAGCTCAGCGGGAAACACAGATACGCAGTATTTT. This gives the protein CASSAGNTDTQYF.

This clone was seen a few times. V gene TRBV19 combines with J gene TRBJ2-7, with 7 bases aligning to TRBD1. In germline, CDR1 is LNHDA, CDR2 SQIVND (reference sequence). The J segment lost 3 bases and the V segment lost 3 bases, leaving 8 bases of the junction unmatched. This CDR3 is 15 amino acids long. CDR3 sequence (DNA): TGTGCCAGTAGTATGCCAGCACAGGGGAGCTACGAGCAGTACTTC. Translated, it gives CASSMPAQGSYEQYF.

The chain employs TRBV12-5 and TRBJ2-5; 15 bases agree with TRBD2. Germline CDR1 is LGHNT and CDR2 is FRNRAP. V shed 1 base and J 5 bases; nucleotides not matched to a gene: 5. The CDR3 has 17 amino acids. CDR3 bases: TGTGCTAGTGGTTTGGGGACTAGCGGGGGGGCCCGCGAGACCCAGTACTTC. Encoded protein: CASGLGTSGGARETQYF.

This clone was seen only a few times. The chain combines TRBV21-1 with TRBJ2-1; the D segment call TRBD2 is taken from the table without a DNA check. TRBV21-1 is recorded as a pseudogene. The CDR3 length is 17 residues. CDR3 region: CASSKQALRGGDNEQFF. The DNA for the CDR3 is TGTGCCAGCAGCAAACAAGCCTTGCGGGGGGGCGACAATGAGCAGTTCTTC.

This clone showed up just a few times. The V call is TRBV2, the J call TRBJ2-5; 7 nucleotides match TRBD1. V trimming: 6 bases; J trimming: 1 base; junction bases outside the gene matches: 8. The CDR3 is made up of 15 amino acids. CDR1 is SNHLY and CDR2 is FYNNEI in the germline V gene. The CDR3 region has the DNA TGTGCCAGCAGGCCGCGTGGGGACAGCCAAGAGACCCAGTACTTC. This translates into CASRPRGDSQETQYF.

This chain uses TRBV12-5 with TRBJ2-1; a possible D gene is TRBD2 (6 bases). V lost 6 bases, J lost 9 bases, and 15 bases lay in between. The CDR3 totals 13 residues. Germline CDR1 LGHNT, CDR2 FRNRAP. The CDR3 is CASGVDGGGEQFF. The CDR3 DNA sequence: TGTGCTAGTGGAGTGGACGGGGGAGGTGAGCAGTTCTTC.

The chain has TRBV5-1 and TRBJ1-1; 7 nucleotides agree with TRBD1. J gave up 0 bases and V 4 bases, and 6 bases lay outside the gene matches. The CDR3 is 15 residues long. In germline, CDR1 is SGHRS, CDR2 YFSETQ. CDR3: CASSQGQFMNTEAFF. For the CDR3, the DNA is TGCGCCAGCAGCCAGGGACAGTTCATGAACACTGAAGCTTTCTTT. Using reference TRBV5-1 and TRBJ1-1 for the parts outside the CDR3, the full variable domain is KAGVTQTPRYLIKTRGQQVTLSCSPISGHRSVSWYQQTPGQGLQFLFEYFSETQRNKGNFPGRFSGRQFSNSRSEMNVSTLELGDSALYLCASSQGQFMNTEAFFGQGTRLTVV.

V usage is TRBV7-9 and J usage is TRBJ1-5, with 7 bases matching TRBD1. The V segment lost 5 bases and the J segment 0 bases; nucleotides outside the gene matches: 7. Looked up from germline, CDR1 is SEHNR and CDR2 is FQNEAQ (reference sequence). The CDR3 consists of 16 residues. CDR3 in DNA: TGTGCCAGCAGCCCCGGAGGGGGCGATAGCAATCAGCCCCAGCATTTT. Protein product: CASSPGGGDSNQPQHF.

V gene TRBV15 combines with J gene TRBJ2-5; no clear D. The J call is doubtful: the DNA matches TRBJ2-7 better. The germline gives CDR1 LNHNV, CDR2 YYDKDF (reference sequence). The CDR3 loop spans 11 amino acids. CDR3 nucleotides: TGTGCCAACGACCGAAACTACGAGCAGTACTTC. This translates into CANDRNYEQYF.

The chain couples TRBV5-5 to TRBJ1-2, with 9 bases lining up with TRBD1. Germline V gene sequence: CDR1 SGHKS, CDR2 YYEKEE (reference sequence). This CDR3 is built from 15 residues. Losses at the gene ends were 1 base for V and 8 bases for J; bases not matched to a gene: 9. The CDR3 protein is CASSLNTAGTGGYTF. CDR3 DNA: TGTGCCAGCAGCTTGAATACGGCAGGGACAGGGGGCTACACCTTC.

Regarding this clone: At one end, the junction sequence differs from germline, possibly due to a read error. This chain connects TRBV7-4 to TRBJ2-7, with D uncertain. Germline V lookup: CDR1 SGHVT, CDR2 SQSDAQ. This CDR3 contains 12 residues. CDR3 region: CSSSPLPHEQYF. In DNA, the CDR3 is TGTTCCAGCAGCCCCCTCCCCCACGAGCAGTACTTC.

This chain links TRBV7-9 with TRBJ2-2, with TRBD1 matching over 12 bases. In germline, CDR1 is SEHNR, CDR2 FQNEAQ (reference sequence). The CDR3 runs 16 residues. J gave up 7 bases and V 5 bases, and 8 bases lay outside the gene matches. The CDR3 DNA sequence: TGTGCCAGCAGCCCTTGGGACAGGGGGCAAGGCGGGGAGCTGTTTTTT. Translating gives CASSPWDRGQGGELFF.

By frequency in the sample, this clone is medium-sized. This sequence joins TRBV27 and TRBJ2-6; weak D call: TRBD1 (5 bases). CDR1 is MNHEY and CDR2 is SMNVEV in the germline V gene (reference sequence). The CDR3 length is 15 residues. V dropped 2 bases and J dropped 3 bases, with 8 bases sitting between them. Here the CDR3 reads CASSLQGYGANVLTF. Here the CDR3 DNA reads TGTGCCAGCAGTTTACAGGGATATGGGGCCAACGTCCTGACTTTC.